This TCR beta chain derives from a study of cytomegalovirus exposure and HLA in healthy donors. For the study at large: A prior analysis found 100 million to 140 million unique TCR beta sequences from 170 million or so T cells. General study findings and limits: The study designated 150 or so TCR beta chains cytomegalovirus-associated. Reportedly, diagnosis of cytomegalovirus status by the classifier showed high specificity and sensitivity.

About this clone itself: What it binds is not known.

Primers for the PCR totalled 60 Vbeta and 13 Jbeta. This table comes from immunoSEQ multiplex PCR, and its TCRdb copy is limited to in-frame clones, with some not included. The sample contains under 150,000 clones, 70% to 80% of which appear only once. CDR1 is SGHDT and CDR2 is YYEEEE in the germline V gene. V lost 0 bases and J 3 bases, leaving 12 bases between the germline ends. CDR3 size: 15 residues. V gene TRBV5-6 combines with J gene TRBJ2-5; D not resolved. The sequenced material came from PBMCs. The receptor comes from a woman in her thirties or forties in good health and CMV-seropositive. As DNA, the CDR3 is TGTGCCAGCAGCTTGGTCGCGGTTGAAGAAGAGACCCAGTACTTC. Residues: CASSLVAVEEETQYF.